This T cell receptor beta chain was sequenced in a study of blood T cell repertoires in COVID-19. Whole-study context: The study drew acute and convalescent COVID-19 samples from the United States, Italy and Spain. Sources were T cells, B-cell-depleted T cells, or PBMCs; the material itself was cDNA or gDNA.

V lost 2 bases and J lost 5, with 18 bases in between. Per germline, CDR1 SGHTA and CDR2 FQGTGA. The CDR3 sequence is 16 residues long. The table came from immunoSEQ multiplex PCR; TCRdb's copy has only in-frame clones and leaves some out. The sample has 240,000 or so clones, approximately 80% seen once. The sequenced sample was peripheral blood. This sequence joins TRBV7-3 and TRBJ2-5; unclear D gene. The sequence came from a woman of 80 years or more with acute or convalescent COVID-19. CDR3 DNA: TGTGCCAGCAGCTTAGATGAAACCCCCGAGGTTGAGACCCAGTACTTC. Translating it yields CASSLDETPEVETQYF.